Each of the 21 T cell receptor beta chains below was sequenced from the same sample in a study of blood T cell repertoires in COVID-19. Libraries were prepared by immunoSEQ multiplex PCR; TCRdb keeps only in-frame clonotypes and omits some of them. Of approximately 100,000 clones in the sample, about 80% are singletons; the top ten hold over 10%. Sequencing was performed on peripheral blood. All receptors come from a human donor in a cohort sampled during active or convalescent COVID-19.

The chain uses TRBV2 and TRBJ2-2; D not certain. The V end lost 4 bases, the J end lost 6 bases, and 9 bases lay between the germline ends. CDR3 length: 13 amino acids. Germline CDR1 SNHLY, CDR2 FYNNEI. The CDR3 nucleotides read TGTGCCAGCAGTGCCGGGTTCGCCGGGGAGCTGTTTTTT. It specifies CASSAGFAGELFF. Filled out from reference TRBV2 and TRBJ2-2, the complete variable domain reads EPEVTQTPSHQVTQMGQEVILRCVPISNHLYFYWYRQILGQKVEFLVSFYNNEISEKSEIFDDQFSVERPDGSNFTLKIRSTKLEDSAMYFCASSAGFAGELFFGEGSRLTVL.

The gene calls are TRBV6-5 and TRBJ1-6, with 8 nucleotides matching TRBD1. The V segment lost 6 bases and the J segment 11 bases; nucleotides outside the gene matches: 9. The CDR3 spans 14 residues. Germline lookup yields CDR1 MNHEY and CDR2 SVGAGI. DNA of the CDR3: TGTGCCAGCAGGCCAGGGGGCGCGGAGACACCCCTCCACTTT. Protein product: CASRPGGAETPLHF.

The rearrangement uses TRBV28 and TRBJ1-2, with TRBD1 matching over 10 bases. Germline V CDR1 and CDR2: MDHEN, SYDVKM. This CDR3 has 15 residues. V shed 4 bases and J 3 bases; nucleotides not matched to a gene: 5. CDR3 in DNA: TGTGCCAGCAGTTCCCGACAGGGGGCGGACTATGGCTACACCTTC. This gives the protein CASSSRQGADYGYTF.

This clone appeared a few times. The V call is TRBV7-3, the J call TRBJ2-1; 9 bases match TRBD2. Germline lookup yields CDR1 SGHTA and CDR2 FQGTGA. Trimming cost V 2 bases and J 1 base; bases outside gene matches: 6. This CDR3 has 17 amino acids. The CDR3 sequence: CASSLPSSGGSYNEQFF. DNA of the CDR3: TGTGCCAGCAGCTTACCCTCCAGCGGGGGGTCCTACAATGAGCAGTTCTTC.

This clone was seen only a few times. The chain uses TRBV27 and TRBJ2-3; 12 bases are a match to TRBD2. CDR1 is MNHEY, CDR2 SMNVEV, per germline (reference sequence). The ends lost 2 bases at V and 0 bases at J; junction bases unmatched: 6. The CDR3 extends over 18 amino acids. The CDR3 reads CASSLLAGGHPSTDTQYF. In nucleotides, the CDR3 is TGTGCCAGCAGTTTACTAGCGGGGGGGCATCCTAGCACAGATACGCAGTATTTT.

The rearrangement joins TRBV11-3 to TRBJ1-1, with D unresolved. CDR3 size: 13 residues. Germline V gives CDR1 SGHNT, CDR2 YENEEA. V was clipped by 5 bases and J by 0 bases, with 7 bases between them. The CDR3 loop reads CASSARVNTEAFF. CDR3 DNA sequence: TGTGCCAGCAGCGCCCGCGTGAACACTGAAGCTTTCTTT.

The rearrangement joins TRBV28 to TRBJ2-4, with D possibly being TRBD1 (5 bases). There are 15 residues in the CDR3. CDR1 MDHEN and CDR2 SYDVKM come from the germline V gene. The germline V and J ends were trimmed by 6 bases and 0 bases, with 12 bases remaining between them. CDR3 in amino acids: CASRLDNLAKNIQYF. In nucleotides, the CDR3 is TGTGCCAGCAGGTTGGACAACTTAGCCAAAAACATTCAGTACTTC. Full variable domain (missing parts from reference TRBV28 and TRBJ2-4): DVKVTQSSRYLVKRTGEKVFLECVQDMDHENMFWYRQDPGLGLRLIYFSYDVKMKEKGDIPEGYSVSREKKERFSLILESASTNQTSMYLCASRLDNLAKNIQYFGAGTRLSVL.

V gene TRBV5-1 combines with J gene TRBJ1-2, with 11 nucleotides matching TRBD1. Germline lookup yields CDR1 SGHRS and CDR2 YFSETQ. The CDR3 runs to 17 residues. V gave up 4 bases and J gave up 0 bases; unmatched junction bases: 8. CDR3 coding DNA: TGCGCCAGCAGCGGAGGGACAGGGGGTAGATCTAACTATGGCTACACCTTC. This sequence encodes CASSGGTGGRSNYGYTF.

CDR3 sequence: CASSLQGSLKLFF. The CDR3 region has the DNA TGTGCCAGCAGTTTACAGGGTAGTTTAAAACTGTTTTTT. The J gene is TRBJ1-4, the V gene TRBV12-3 or TRBV12-4; D possibly corresponds to TRBD1 (5 bases). V shed 2 bases and J shed 10 bases, with 11 bases lying between them. This CDR3 is 13 amino acids long.

V gene TRBV4-1 combines with J gene TRBJ1-3; D possibly corresponds to TRBD1 (5 bases). Germline V lookup: CDR1 MGHRA, CDR2 YSYEKL. This CDR3 has 17 residues. Trimming removed 2 bases from V and 1 base from J, with 15 bases in between. The CDR3 DNA is TGCGCCAGCAGCCAACCCTCGGGCGGGGGATCTGGAAACACCATATATTTT. Amino acid sequence: CASSQPSGGGSGNTIYF.

This chain connects TRBV4-1 to TRBJ1-1; TRBD1 agrees at 11 bases. The CDR3 has 20 residues. J gave up 0 bases and V 5 bases, and 17 bases lay outside the gene matches. Germline V lookup: CDR1 MGHRA, CDR2 YSYEKL. The CDR3, as DNA: TGCGCCAGCAGCAGTCTCATGGGACAGGGGGTTAAACACATGAACACTGAAGCTTTCTTT. This translates into CASSSLMGQGVKHMNTEAFF.

This clone has only one observation. V is TRBV24-1 and J is TRBJ2-5; 13 positions match TRBD2. The germline V gene encodes CDR1 KGHDR and CDR2 SFDVKD. The V gene end was trimmed by 3 bases and the J gene end by 1 base; junction bases not matched to a gene: 4. This CDR3 contains 17 residues. CDR3 sequence (DNA): TGTGCCACCAGTGATCGACTAGCGGGGGGTCTCCAAGAGACCCAGTACTTC. Translated, it gives CATSDRLAGGLQETQYF.

The chain has TRBV7-3 and TRBJ1-1; the D gene is possibly TRBD1 (5 bases). The CDR3 has 15 residues. The germline V gene encodes CDR1 SGHTA and CDR2 FQGTGA. The germline V and J ends were trimmed by 5 bases and 1 base, with 14 bases remaining between them. The CDR3 coding sequence is TGTGCCAGCAGCCCCCACTCTCAGGGGAACACTGAAGCTTTCTTT. This codes for CASSPHSQGNTEAFF.

V gene TRBV7-2 combines with J gene TRBJ2-2; 11 bases line up with TRBD1. CDR1 and CDR2 from the germline V gene are SGHTA and FQGNSA. Trimming cost V 5 bases and J 7 bases; bases outside gene matches: 6. The length of the CDR3 is 15 residues. CDR3 loop: CASSPDRGLVGELFF. The DNA for the CDR3 is TGTGCCAGCAGCCCGGACAGGGGGCTAGTCGGGGAGCTGTTTTTT. The variable domain in full, with the rest retrieved from reference TRBV7-2 and TRBJ2-2, is GAGVSQSPSNKVTEKGKDVELRCDPISGHTALYWYRQSLGQGLEFLIYFQGNSAPDKSGLPSDRFSAERTGGSVSTLTIQRTQQEDSAVYLCASSPDRGLVGELFFGEGSRLTVL.

This clone was recorded a few times. This chain connects TRBV11-2 to TRBJ1-3; D is uncertain. Trimming cost V 3 bases and J 3 bases, with 12 bases left between them. The CDR3 has 15 amino acids. CDR1 is SGHAT, CDR2 FQNNGV, per germline. In DNA form, the CDR3 reads TGTGCCAGCAGCTTTACAGAATTAGGTGGAAACACCATATATTTT. Translating gives CASSFTELGGNTIYF.

The chain employs TRBV5-5 and TRBJ2-3; the match to TRBD1 covers 9 bases. This CDR3 region has 15 residues. Germline CDR1 and CDR2: SGHKS and YYEKEE (reference sequence). The J segment lost 1 base and the V segment lost 2 bases, leaving 2 bases of the junction unmatched. CDR3 sequence: CASSFRDRGTDTQYF. The CDR3 coding sequence is TGTGCCAGCAGCTTTCGGGACAGGGGCACAGATACGCAGTATTTT.

The chain uses TRBV9 and TRBJ1-5; a weak D match, TRBD1 (6 bases). Trimming removed 4 bases at V and 4 bases at J, with 12 bases between. The CDR3 contains 14 residues. The V gene's germline CDR1 is SGDLS and CDR2 YYNGEE. CDR3: CASSSSGDNQPQHF. CDR3 DNA: TGTGCCAGCAGCTCATCAGGGGATAATCAGCCCCAGCATTTT. Drawing the rest from reference TRBV9 and TRBJ1-5, the complete variable domain is DSGVTQTPKHLITATGQRVTLRCSPRSGDLSVYWYQQSLDQGLQFLIQYYNGEERAKGNILERFSAQQFPDLHSELNLSSLELGDSALYFCASSSSGDNQPQHFGDGTRLSIL.

This chain connects TRBV2 to TRBJ1-2; 11 nucleotides agree with TRBD1. The V segment lost 1 base and the J segment 8 bases; nucleotides outside the gene matches: 3. CDR1 and CDR2 from the germline V gene are SNHLY and FYNNEI. The CDR3 contains 14 residues. CDR3 DNA sequence: TGTGCCAGCAGTGAAGGGACAGGGGGCAGGGGCTACACCTTC. Protein: CASSEGTGGRGYTF.

V and J are TRBV15 and TRBJ2-7; TRBD2 aligns across 10 bases. The V and J ends lost 5 bases and 6 bases, in that order; junction bases with no gene match: 7. CDR3 length: 14 residues. The germline CDR1 and CDR2 sequences are LNHNV and YYDKDF (reference sequence). The CDR3 DNA is TGTGCCACCAGCCCCCGGACTAGCGGAGGCGAGCAGTACTTC. Amino acids: CATSPRTSGGEQYF.

This chain uses TRBV11-3 with TRBJ2-2; 7 bases match TRBD1. Germline CDR1 reads SGHNT; CDR2 reads YENEEA. The J segment lost 2 bases and the V segment lost 4 bases, leaving 4 bases of the junction unmatched. There are 15 residues in the CDR3. CDR3 DNA sequence: TGTGCCAGCAGCTCCCGACAGGGCAACACCGGGGAGCTGTTTTTT. This codes for CASSSRQGNTGELFF.

V gene TRBV28 combines with J gene TRBJ2-7, with 8 bases matching TRBD1. Germline values: CDR1 MDHEN, CDR2 SYDVKM. The CDR3 has 13 residues. V shed 6 bases and J 11 bases; nucleotides not matched to a gene: 12. The CDR3 DNA follows: TGTGCCAGCAGCACAGTCCCGATGACAGGGGAGTACTTC. Its translation is CASSTVPMTGEYF.